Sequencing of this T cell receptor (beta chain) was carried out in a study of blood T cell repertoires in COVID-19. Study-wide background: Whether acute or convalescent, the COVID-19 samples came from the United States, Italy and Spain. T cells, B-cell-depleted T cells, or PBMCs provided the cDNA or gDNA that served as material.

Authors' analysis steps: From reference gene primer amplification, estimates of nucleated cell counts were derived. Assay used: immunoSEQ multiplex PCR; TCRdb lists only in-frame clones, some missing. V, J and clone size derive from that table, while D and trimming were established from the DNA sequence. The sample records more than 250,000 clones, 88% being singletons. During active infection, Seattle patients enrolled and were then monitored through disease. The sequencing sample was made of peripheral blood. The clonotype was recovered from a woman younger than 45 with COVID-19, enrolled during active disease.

The CDR3 bases are TGTGCCAGCAGTTTAAGTTTATCCGGGACCCAGTACTTC. This translates into CASSLSLSGTQYF. The genes are TRBV27 and TRBJ2-5; no clear D gene. The CDR3 has 13 residues. The V gene's germline CDR1 is MNHEY and CDR2 SMNVEV (reference sequence). V was pared by 2 bases and J by 7 bases, with 11 bases between.